Shown below are 32 T cell receptor beta chains from a single sample sequenced in a study of CD8+CD57+ T cells in acquired aplastic anemia. Profiling of TCR beta VDJ combinations and CDR3 sequences used genomic DNA as template. TCRdb recomputed calls from the reads with MiXCR, one row per CDR3 protein. This table has under 250,000 distinct CDR3 sequences, about 60% appearing once. The sequenced patients had an expansion of CD8+CD57+ cells seen by flow cytometry. Sample: sorted CD4+, CD8+, or CD8+CD57+ T cells (not recorded which) from PBMCs. Every receptor here comes from a human donor with aplastic anemia.

This clonotype showed up just a few times. Because the CDR3's place on the DNA is in doubt, the DNA is left out and the CDR3 is given as listed by TCRdb. The chain carries TRBV24-1 and TRBJ2-1; no DNA check was done on the table's D call, TRBD2. The CDR3 is 15 amino acids long, termini counted. Germline V gene lookup returns CDR1 KGHDR and CDR2 SFDVKD. CDR3 amino acids: CATSGLVGGGTEEFF.

This clonotype was detected a few times. V usage is TRBV28 and J usage is TRBJ1-4; 7 bases map to TRBD1. Germline-derived CDR1 and CDR2 are MDHEN and SYDVKM. The CDR3 contains 15 residues. V shed 6 bases, J shed 10 bases, and the junction held 14 bases outside the gene matches. CDR3 in DNA: TGTGCCAGCAGACCGACAGGGCTCGACAGACTAAAACTGTTTTTT. This gives the protein CASRPTGLDRLKLFF.

The chain has TRBV24-1 and TRBJ1-3; D remains unclear. The CDR3 loop spans 14 amino acids. From germline, CDR1 is KGHDR and CDR2 SFDVKD. V was pared by 9 bases and J by 0 bases, with 11 bases between. The CDR3 DNA reads as TGTGCCACCTCAACCGGCCCCTCTGGAAACACCATATATTTT. It codes for CATSTGPSGNTIYF.

The gene calls are TRBV15 and TRBJ2-7; D possibly corresponds to TRBD2 (6 bases). Germline V gene lookup returns CDR1 LNHNV and CDR2 YYDKDF (reference sequence). The CDR3 length is 16 residues. V dropped 3 bases and J dropped 0 bases, with 15 bases sitting between them. The chain's CDR3 is CATSSSMRGSSYEQYF. The CDR3 coding sequence is TGTGCCACCAGCAGCTCAATGCGGGGCAGCTCCTACGAGCAGTACTTC.

This clonotype appeared once. Germline and junction disagree at one end, which may indicate a read error. The CDR3 is CASSQDPSGGRNAGELFF. Here the CDR3 DNA reads TGTGCCAGCAGCCAAGATCCCAGCGGGGGCCGGAACGCCGGGGAGCTGTTTTTT. The chain carries TRBV5-6 and TRBJ2-2; 8 nucleotides align to TRBD2. CDR1 and CDR2 from the germline V gene are SGHDT and YYEEEE. The CDR3 is made up of 18 amino acids.

The V gene is TRBV19, the J gene TRBJ1-5; D is ambiguous. With 2 bases removed from V and 0 bases from J, the gap between germline ends came to 8 bases. Per germline, CDR1 LNHDA and CDR2 SQIVND (reference sequence). The CDR3 is made up of 15 amino acids. CDR3 nucleotide sequence: TGTGCCAGTAGTATATCGGCAGATAGCAATCAGCCCCAGCATTTT. Its protein product is CASSISADSNQPQHF.

J is TRBJ2-7 and V is TRBV5-4; TRBD2 might be the D (5 bases). Trimming removed 3 bases from V and 0 bases from J, with 13 bases in between. The germline gives CDR1 SGHNT, CDR2 YYREEE (reference sequence). The CDR3 is made up of 15 amino acids. The CDR3 loop is CASSSGSPNSYEQYF. The CDR3 DNA sequence: TGTGCCAGCAGCTCGGGATCGCCAAACTCCTACGAGCAGTACTTC.

The V call is TRBV5-1, the J call TRBJ2-7; TRBD1 is a possible D gene (5 bases). The CDR3 loop spans 15 amino acids. The V and J ends lost 1 base and 2 bases respectively, with 13 bases between them. Germline CDR1 SGHRS, CDR2 YFSETQ. The CDR3 sequence is CASSLWAGQTYEQYF. In nucleotides, the CDR3 is TGCGCCAGCAGCTTGTGGGCAGGGCAGACCTACGAGCAGTACTTC.

The chain uses TRBV5-1 and TRBJ2-1; 13 bases are a match to TRBD2. V shed 4 bases, J shed 6 bases, and the junction held 7 bases outside the gene matches. This CDR3 has 16 amino acids. Per germline, CDR1 SGHRS and CDR2 YFSETQ. Here the CDR3 DNA reads TGCGCCAGCAGCGAACAGGGACTAGCGGGGATCAATGAGCAGTTCTTC. It is translated as CASSEQGLAGINEQFF.

The gene calls are TRBV20-1 and TRBJ1-6, with 9 bases matching TRBD1. Germline V gene lookup returns CDR1 DFQATT and CDR2 SNEGSKA (reference sequence). CDR3 size: 11 residues. CDR3 residues: CSGQGTSTLHF. The CDR3 nucleotides are TGCAGCGGACAGGGGACCTCCACCCTCCACTTT.

This clonotype was counted a few times. The rearrangement uses TRBV10-3 and TRBJ1-5; D may be TRBD1 (5 bases). CDR1 and CDR2 (germline): ENHRY, SYGVKD. The CDR3 length is 15 residues. V lost 4 bases to trimming and J lost 3 bases, with 13 bases between them. CDR3 coding DNA: TGTGCCATCAGTGGGCAGGGACGAAACAATCAGCCCCAGCATTTT. It specifies CAISGQGRNNQPQHF.

The sample holds one count of this clonotype. J is TRBJ1-1 and V is TRBV7-2; 11 nucleotides line up with TRBD1. The germline V gene has CDR1 SGHTA and CDR2 FQGNSA. V shed 0 bases, J shed 10 bases, and the junction held 7 bases outside the gene matches. CDR3 size: 15 residues. The CDR3 region has the DNA TGTGCCAGCAGCTTAGCGTGGACAGGGGGCTTCGGAGCTTTCTTT. This codes for CASSLAWTGGFGAFF.

The chain is built from TRBV11-2 and TRBJ1-5; weak D call: TRBD1 (6 bases). This CDR3 is 16 amino acids long. V lost 4 bases, J lost 2 bases, and 15 bases lay in between. Germline V CDR1 and CDR2: SGHAT, FQNNGV. Here the CDR3 DNA reads TGTGCCAGCAGCTCGATTCTAGGACAGCGCAATCAGCCCCAGCATTTT. It encodes CASSSILGQRNQPQHF.

The CDR3 sequence is CASQPGNGSPLHF. DNA of the CDR3: TGTGCCAGTCAACCGGGCAACGGATCACCCCTCCACTTT. This chain joins TRBV9 and TRBJ1-6; D unclear. The length of the CDR3 is 13 residues. The V gene's germline CDR1 is SGDLS and CDR2 YYNGEE. V lost 8 bases, J lost 10 bases, and 16 bases lay in between.

This sequence joins TRBV27 and TRBJ2-2; D gene uncertain. V was cut by 8 bases and J by 7 bases, with 14 bases left in between. This CDR3 spans 13 amino acids. Germline values: CDR1 MNHEY, CDR2 SMNVEV (reference sequence). The CDR3 reads CASRHALFGELFF. The DNA for the CDR3 is TGTGCCAGCCGTCACGCCTTATTCGGGGAGCTGTTTTTT.

On this clonotype itself: The CDR3 end shows no conserved phenylalanine or tryptophan, and so a read error is likely. V usage is TRBV7-9 and J usage is TRBJ2-1; D not resolved. Trimming took off 1 base at V and 10 bases at J, with 14 bases between the two ends. This CDR3 spans 14 amino acids. In germline, CDR1 is SEHNR, CDR2 FQNEAQ (reference sequence). DNA for the CDR3: TGTGCCAGCAGCTTAGGACACCATTGGAGCGAGCAGTTCTGC. The encoded protein is CASSLGHHWSEQFC.

The rearrangement links TRBV15 to TRBJ2-1; D perhaps matches TRBD2 (6 bases). There are 13 residues in the CDR3. Trimming removed 3 bases from V and 12 bases from J, with 15 bases in between. The germline V gene encodes CDR1 LNHNV and CDR2 YYDKDF (reference sequence). DNA for the CDR3: TGTGCCACCAGCAGCCCAGGGACTTTAGGGCAGTTCTTC. Translating gives CATSSPGTLGQFF. Complete variable domain (other parts from reference TRBV15 and TRBJ2-1): DAMVIQNPRYQVTQFGKPVTLSCSQTLNHNVMYWYQQKSSQAPKLLFHYYDKDFNNEADTPDNFQSRRPNTSFCFLDIRSPGLGDTAMYLCATSSPGTLGQFFGPGTRLTVL.

The chain links TRBV7-9 to TRBJ1-5; no definite D call. V gave up 0 bases and J gave up 4 bases, with 10 bases separating them. Germline V lookup: CDR1 SEHNR, CDR2 FQNEAQ (reference sequence). The CDR3 is 15 amino acids. CDR3 sequence reads: CASSLAGGPNQPQHF. The CDR3 DNA reads TGTGCCAGCAGCTTAGCGGGAGGTCCGAATCAGCCCCAGCATTTT.

This chain uses TRBV29-1 with TRBJ2-3; D call uncertain. Trimming stripped 7 bases from V and 8 bases from J, with 10 bases between. The length of the CDR3 is 10 residues. CDR1 and CDR2 (germline): SQVTM, ANQGSEA. CDR3 sequence reads: CSGFYVTQYF. The CDR3 DNA sequence: TGCAGCGGGTTTTACGTTACGCAGTATTTT.

V usage is TRBV14 and J usage is TRBJ2-5; D uncertain. Trimming took off 2 bases at V and 0 bases at J, with 7 bases between the two ends. CDR3 length: 14 residues. CDR1 is SGHDN, CDR2 FVKESK, per germline. The DNA for the CDR3 is TGTGCCAGCAGCCAATGGTCGTACCAAGAGACCCAGTACTTC. Protein: CASSQWSYQETQYF.

A few counts support this clonotype. The V and J genes are TRBV15 and TRBJ2-1, with 10 nucleotides matching TRBD2. The CDR3 extends over 13 amino acids. With 8 bases clipped from V and 4 bases from J, the junction kept 2 bases outside the gene matches. CDR1 is LNHNV, CDR2 YYDKDF, per germline (reference sequence). CDR3 residues: CATGAGGYNEQFF. The CDR3 nucleotides are TGTGCCACCGGAGCGGGAGGGTACAATGAGCAGTTCTTC.

This sequence joins TRBV19 and TRBJ1-2; 7 nucleotides line up with TRBD1. V lost 3 bases to trimming and J lost 6 bases; unmatched junction nucleotides: 4. This CDR3 region has 13 residues. CDR1 is LNHDA and CDR2 is SQIVND in the germline V gene (reference sequence). This chain's CDR3 is CASSITGEHGYTF. The CDR3 DNA reads as TGTGCCAGTAGTATCACAGGGGAACATGGCTACACCTTC.

The chain joins TRBV7-2 to TRBJ2-2; 8 bases match TRBD1. The CDR3 loop spans 17 amino acids. Trimming cost V 1 base and J 5 bases; bases outside gene matches: 9. Germline CDR1 and CDR2: SGHTA and FQGNSA. In nucleotides, the CDR3 is TGTGCCAGCAGCTTAGGGGGGACAGGAGGAATTACCGGGGAGCTGTTTTTT. Translation: CASSLGGTGGITGELFF.

The chain uses TRBV7-2 and TRBJ1-1; 7 bases are shared with TRBD1. There are 15 residues in the CDR3. In germline, CDR1 is SGHTA, CDR2 FQGNSA. V lost 5 bases and J lost 5; bases outside the gene matches: 11. CDR3 amino acids: CASSAHRGVETEAFF. DNA of the CDR3: TGTGCCAGCAGCGCCCACAGGGGAGTAGAAACTGAAGCTTTCTTT.

This clonotype appeared a few times. This chain's CDR3 is CASSISARSNYGYTF. The CDR3 region has the DNA TGTGCCAGTAGTATATCTGCACGATCAAACTATGGCTACACCTTC. The rearrangement joins TRBV19 to TRBJ1-2; no definite D call. The CDR3 totals 15 residues. The V gene lost 2 bases and the J gene lost 2 bases, with 12 bases spanning the gap. The germline CDR1 and CDR2 sequences are LNHDA and SQIVND (reference sequence).

V usage is TRBV25-1 and J usage is TRBJ2-5, with unresolved D. The V and J ends lost 2 bases and 1 base respectively, with 8 bases between them. The CDR3 spans 14 residues. CDR1 MGHDK and CDR2 SYGVNS come from the germline V gene. The CDR3 sequence is CASSEENSQETQYF. For the CDR3, the DNA is TGTGCCAGCAGTGAAGAAAACAGCCAAGAGACCCAGTACTTC.

The chain uses TRBV20-1 and TRBJ2-7; D uncertain. This CDR3 has 13 residues. Germline values: CDR1 DFQATT, CDR2 SNEGSKA (reference sequence). V shed 5 bases and J shed 6 bases, with 17 bases lying between them. In DNA, the CDR3 is TGCAGTGCTGTACCCTCCGTTACCTCCGAGCAGTACTTC. It encodes CSAVPSVTSEQYF.

V gene TRBV19 combines with J gene TRBJ2-7; 10 bases agree with TRBD1. J was trimmed by 5 bases and V by 3 bases; bases with no gene match: 7. Per the germline V gene, CDR1 is LNHDA and CDR2 is SQIVND (reference sequence). The CDR3 is made up of 15 amino acids. The CDR3, as DNA: TGTGCCAGTAGTATGCTCGGGACAGGGGTCAACGAGCAGTACTTC. It specifies CASSMLGTGVNEQYF.

The gene calls are TRBV5-1 and TRBJ1-3, with TRBD1 as a possible D gene (5 bases). Germline-derived CDR1 and CDR2 are SGHRS and YFSETQ. V was pared by 0 bases and J by 7 bases, with 11 bases between. The CDR3 loop spans 14 amino acids. The CDR3 DNA follows: TGCGCCAGCAGCTTGGCCGGGACGGTCAACACCATATATTTT. This translates into CASSLAGTVNTIYF.

This clonotype was seen many times. The chain is built from TRBV12-3 or TRBV12-4 and TRBJ2-5; maybe TRBD1 (6 bases). This CDR3 contains 15 residues. The germline V and J ends were trimmed by 6 bases and 4 bases, with 18 bases remaining between them. The CDR3 coding sequence is TGTGCCAGCAGCTCAACCACAGGGAATACAGAGACCCAGTACTTC. Its protein product is CASSSTTGNTETQYF.

The CDR3 DNA is TGTGCCAGCAGCTCAACAGGGGGCACAGGCGATGAGCAGTTCTTC. It translates to CASSSTGGTGDEQFF. The chain combines TRBV7-3 with TRBJ2-1; TRBD1 agrees at 9 bases. Germline V gene sequence: CDR1 SGHTA, CDR2 FQGTGA. The CDR3 totals 15 residues. Trimming removed 4 bases from V and 8 bases from J; junction bases left unmatched: 9.

This clonotype has at least ten counts. This sequence joins TRBV2 and TRBJ2-7; 8 bases are shared with TRBD1. This CDR3 comprises 15 residues. Germline CDR1 and CDR2: SNHLY and FYNNEI. J was trimmed by 6 bases and V by 2 bases; bases with no gene match: 9. DNA of the CDR3: TGTGCCAGCAGTGAAAATCCTCTAGACAGGGGCGAGCAGTACTTC. Amino acid sequence: CASSENPLDRGEQYF.